The T cell receptor beta chain described here comes from a study of T-cell reconstitution after alpha-beta-depleted transplantation in children. General study points: Several hundred graft clones that had expanded were reportedly the source of alpha-beta T cells about two months after transplant. At day 60, the high TCRbeta diversity found in some patients originated from recipient T cells and thymic progenitors that had survived. Once a year had passed after transplant, T-cell counts and diversity came mostly from newly produced T cells.

This clonotype was found many times. Antigen unknown. Unique molecular identifiers were built into the TCRbeta library. TCRdb fed the PCR reads into MiXCR, producing one record per CDR3 protein. The sample lists around 270,000 distinct CDR3 sequences, less than 9.5% occurring once. The sequence came from a female patient aged 2-9 years who had a stem cell transplant for Fanconi anemia, so the T cells may come from the graft donor. The sample was peripheral blood, taken 360 days after TCRalphabeta/CD19-depleted stem cell transplant.

CDR3 coding DNA: TGTGCCACCAGCAGAGGGCCGGATGAGGGGGCCGACTATGGCTACACCTTC. This sequence encodes CATSRGPDEGADYGYTF. The rearrangement uses TRBV15 and TRBJ1-2; 7 nucleotides line up with TRBD1. The CDR3 contains 17 residues. V gave up 1 base and J gave up 3 bases; unmatched junction bases: 11. Germline V gives CDR1 LNHNV, CDR2 YYDKDF (reference sequence).